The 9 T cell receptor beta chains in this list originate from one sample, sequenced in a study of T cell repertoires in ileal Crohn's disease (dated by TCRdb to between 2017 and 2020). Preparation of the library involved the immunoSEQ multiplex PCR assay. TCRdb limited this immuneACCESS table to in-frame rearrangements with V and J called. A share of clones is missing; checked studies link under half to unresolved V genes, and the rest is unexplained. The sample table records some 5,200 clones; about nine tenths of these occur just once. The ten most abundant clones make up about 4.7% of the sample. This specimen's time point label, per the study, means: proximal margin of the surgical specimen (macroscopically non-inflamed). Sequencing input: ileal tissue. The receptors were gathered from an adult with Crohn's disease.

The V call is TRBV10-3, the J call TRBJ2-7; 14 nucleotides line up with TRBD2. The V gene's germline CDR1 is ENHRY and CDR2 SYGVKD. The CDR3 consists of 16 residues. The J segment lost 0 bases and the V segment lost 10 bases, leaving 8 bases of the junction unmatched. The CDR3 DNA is TGTGCCACCGCAGGGACTAGCGGGGGTCGCTCCTACGAGCAGTACTTC. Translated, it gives CATAGTSGGRSYEQYF.

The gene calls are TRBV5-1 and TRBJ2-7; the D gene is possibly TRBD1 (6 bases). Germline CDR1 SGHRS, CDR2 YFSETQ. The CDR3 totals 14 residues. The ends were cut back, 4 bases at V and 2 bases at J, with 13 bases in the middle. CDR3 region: CASSTAGEAYEQYF. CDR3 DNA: TGCGCCAGCAGCACAGCAGGGGAAGCCTACGAGCAGTACTTC.

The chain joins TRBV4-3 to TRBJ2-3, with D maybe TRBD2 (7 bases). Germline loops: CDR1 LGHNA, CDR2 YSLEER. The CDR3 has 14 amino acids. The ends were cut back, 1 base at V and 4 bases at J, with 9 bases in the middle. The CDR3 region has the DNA TGCGCCAGCAGCCAAGGAGGGGGGGCAGATACGCAGTATTTT. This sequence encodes CASSQGGGADTQYF.

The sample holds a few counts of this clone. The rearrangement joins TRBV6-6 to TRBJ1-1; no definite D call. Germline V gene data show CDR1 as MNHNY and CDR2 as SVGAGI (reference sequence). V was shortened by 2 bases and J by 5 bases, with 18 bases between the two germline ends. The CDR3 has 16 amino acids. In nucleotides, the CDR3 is TGTGCCAGCAGTTACGACGTGGCCACTTATGGGACTGAAGCTTTCTTT. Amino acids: CASSYDVATYGTEAFF.

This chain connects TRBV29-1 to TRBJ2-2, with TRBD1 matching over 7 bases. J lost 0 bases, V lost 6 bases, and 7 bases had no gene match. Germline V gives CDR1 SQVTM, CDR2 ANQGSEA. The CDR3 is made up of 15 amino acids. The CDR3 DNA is TGCAGCGTACTGATCGGGACAGCGAACACCGGGGAGCTGTTTTTT. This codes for CSVLIGTANTGELFF.

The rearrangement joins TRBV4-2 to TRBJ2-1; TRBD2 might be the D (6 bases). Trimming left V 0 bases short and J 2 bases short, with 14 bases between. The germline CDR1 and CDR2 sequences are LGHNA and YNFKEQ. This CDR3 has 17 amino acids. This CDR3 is CASSQDWAGPTYNEQFF. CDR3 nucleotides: TGTGCCAGCAGCCAAGATTGGGCGGGGCCGACCTACAATGAGCAGTTCTTC.

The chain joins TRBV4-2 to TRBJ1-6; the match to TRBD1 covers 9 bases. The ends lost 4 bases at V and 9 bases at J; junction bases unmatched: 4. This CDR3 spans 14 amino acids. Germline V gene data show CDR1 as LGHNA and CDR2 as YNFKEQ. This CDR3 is CASSPRDRVSPLHF. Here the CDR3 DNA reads TGTGCCAGCAGCCCCCGGGACAGGGTTTCACCCCTCCACTTT.

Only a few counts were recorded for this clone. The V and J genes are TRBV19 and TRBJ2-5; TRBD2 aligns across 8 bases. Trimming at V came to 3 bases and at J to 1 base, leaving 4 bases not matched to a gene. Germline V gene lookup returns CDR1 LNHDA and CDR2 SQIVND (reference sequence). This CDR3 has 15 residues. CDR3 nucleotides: TGTGCCAGTAGTATCCGGGGGGGGGCCCAAGAGACCCAGTACTTC. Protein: CASSIRGGAQETQYF.

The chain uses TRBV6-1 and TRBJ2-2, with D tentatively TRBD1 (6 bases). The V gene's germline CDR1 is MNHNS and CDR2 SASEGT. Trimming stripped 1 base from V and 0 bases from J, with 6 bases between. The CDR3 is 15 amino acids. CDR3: CASSEGTANTGELFF. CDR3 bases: TGTGCCAGCAGTGAAGGGACAGCGAACACCGGGGAGCTGTTTTTT.